These 20 T cell receptor beta chains came from one sample sequenced in a study of blood T cell repertoires in COVID-19. Measured with immunoSEQ multiplex PCR; TCRdb has only the in-frame clones, and not every one. The sample has 180,000 or so clones, approximately 87% seen once. The sample taken for sequencing was peripheral blood. Receptors originate from a woman in her fifties or sixties with COVID-19, enrolled during active disease.

The genes are TRBV7-3 and TRBJ1-1, with D uncertain. Germline V lookup: CDR1 SGHTA, CDR2 FQGTGA. The CDR3 extends over 13 amino acids. V lost 5 bases and J 3 bases, leaving 10 bases between the germline ends. CDR3 in DNA: TGTGCCAGCAGCCAGTCGGGGTACACTGAAGCTTTCTTT. As protein: CASSQSGYTEAFF.

This chain links TRBV5-1 with TRBJ2-5, with D possibly matching TRBD1 (6 bases). Germline values: CDR1 SGHRS, CDR2 YFSETQ. Trimming cost V 2 bases and J 5 bases, with 13 bases left between them. This CDR3 spans 14 amino acids. This chain's CDR3 is CASSLSQGYETQYF. Here the CDR3 DNA reads TGCGCCAGCAGCTTATCACAGGGATATGAGACCCAGTACTTC.

The rearrangement joins TRBV6-5 to TRBJ1-2; TRBD1 is a possible D gene (6 bases). V was pared by 2 bases and J by 0 bases, with 10 bases between. Germline assignment: CDR1 MNHEY and CDR2 SVGAGI. The CDR3 covers 15 residues. CDR3: CASSYGRGTNYGYTF. The CDR3 DNA reads TGTGCCAGCAGTTACGGCAGGGGAACTAACTATGGCTACACCTTC.

The chain combines TRBV27 with TRBJ2-7, with TRBD1 matching over 7 bases. The CDR3 is 14 residues long. Germline V gene lookup returns CDR1 MNHEY and CDR2 SMNVEV (reference sequence). V dropped 6 bases and J dropped 2; count of bases not matched to a gene: 7. CDR3 sequence: CASRPWDSPYEQYF. Here the CDR3 DNA reads TGTGCCAGCAGACCCTGGGACAGCCCCTACGAGCAGTACTTC.

The rearrangement uses TRBV6-2 or TRBV6-3 and TRBJ2-7, with TRBD2 matching 9 bases. Trimming at V came to 0 bases and at J to 9 bases, leaving 15 bases not matched to a gene. Germline V lookup: CDR1 MNHEY, CDR2 SVGEGT. This CDR3 is built from 17 residues. The CDR3 loop reads CASSYSIGIAGAQVQYF. In DNA form, the CDR3 reads TGTGCCAGCAGTTACTCGATCGGGATAGCGGGAGCTCAGGTGCAGTACTTC.

This chain connects TRBV5-1 to TRBJ2-7; TRBD2 might be the D (5 bases). Germline V gene sequence: CDR1 SGHRS, CDR2 YFSETQ. This CDR3 has 15 amino acids. V lost 0 bases and J 5 bases, leaving 15 bases between the germline ends. Here the CDR3 DNA reads TGCGCCAGCAGCTTGGACGTGACTAAGCCCCACGAGCAGTACTTC. Protein: CASSLDVTKPHEQYF.

V gene TRBV19 combines with J gene TRBJ1-5, with D possibly TRBD1 on 6 matching bases. CDR1 is LNHDA and CDR2 is SQIVND in the germline V gene (reference sequence). The CDR3 consists of 15 residues. Trimming cost V 6 bases and J 1 base, with 13 bases left between them. CDR3 region: CASRMIQGSNQPQHF. The CDR3 DNA follows: TGTGCCAGTAGGATGATACAGGGCAGCAATCAGCCCCAGCATTTT.

The chain employs TRBV6-1 and TRBJ1-4; the D gene is possibly TRBD1 (5 bases). Germline CDR1 and CDR2: MNHNS and SASEGT. Trimming shortened V by 3 bases and J by 4 bases, and 15 bases separated the two germline ends. This CDR3 contains 16 residues. Here the CDR3 reads CASSDPPGGLNEKLFF. DNA for the CDR3: TGTGCCAGCAGTGACCCCCCCGGGGGTCTTAATGAAAAACTGTTTTTT.

The chain combines TRBV5-1 with TRBJ2-7, with TRBD2 identical over 7 bases. Per germline, CDR1 SGHRS and CDR2 YFSETQ. There are 17 residues in the CDR3. V was pared by 0 bases and J by 0 bases, with 9 bases of the junction left unmatched. CDR3 bases: TGCGCCAGCAGCTTGGGAGGAAGCGGGGCCGGCTCCTACGAGCAGTACTTC. This gives the protein CASSLGGSGAGSYEQYF.

This sequence joins TRBV7-9 and TRBJ2-1; 11 bases map to TRBD2. Trimming at V came to 6 bases and at J to 8 bases, leaving 12 bases not matched to a gene. Germline loops: CDR1 SEHNR, CDR2 FQNEAQ (reference sequence). The CDR3 contains 16 residues. The CDR3 loop reads CASSLRLAGYRDEQFF. The CDR3 DNA reads TGTGCCAGCAGTCTTCGACTAGCGGGATACCGGGATGAGCAGTTCTTC.

The V and J genes are TRBV6-2 or TRBV6-3 and TRBJ2-1; maybe TRBD1 (5 bases). Trimming left V 5 bases short and J 10 bases short, with 15 bases between. The germline V gene encodes CDR1 MNHEY and CDR2 SVGEGT. The CDR3 spans 13 residues. The CDR3 spells CASSKRNRNEQFF. In nucleotides, the CDR3 is TGTGCCAGCAGTAAACGAAACAGGAACGAGCAGTTCTTC.

This chain joins TRBV9 and TRBJ1-3, with 7 bases lining up with TRBD1. Germline V gene lookup returns CDR1 SGDLS and CDR2 YYNGEE. J was trimmed by 0 bases and V by 0 bases; bases with no gene match: 6. The CDR3 spans 17 residues. The CDR3 loop is CASSVVGTVTSGNTIYF. The CDR3, as DNA: TGTGCCAGCAGCGTAGTTGGGACAGTTACCTCTGGAAACACCATATATTTT.

The chain carries TRBV6-6 and TRBJ2-1; D gene unclear. Trimming cost V 8 bases and J 8 bases, with 10 bases left between them. Germline V gene sequence: CDR1 MNHNY, CDR2 SVGAGI (reference sequence). This CDR3 spans 11 amino acids. The DNA of the CDR3 is TGTGCCAGCCGTAATGTAGATGAGCAGTTCTTC. Translating it yields CASRNVDEQFF.

The chain joins TRBV5-1 to TRBJ2-5; the D gene is possibly TRBD1 (6 bases). In germline, CDR1 is SGHRS, CDR2 YFSETQ. Trimming pared 3 bases from V and 6 bases from J, leaving 18 bases between. The CDR3 runs 15 residues. The CDR3 region has the DNA TGCGCCAGCAGCTCCAGCTTACAGGGTAGGAAGACCCAGTACTTC. Protein product: CASSSSLQGRKTQYF.

This chain links TRBV25-1 with TRBJ2-5; 9 positions match TRBD2. Losses at the gene ends were 7 bases for V and 2 bases for J; bases not matched to a gene: 2. There are 13 residues in the CDR3. CDR1 and CDR2 (germline): MGHDK, SYGVNS. The CDR3 reads CASNLAGQETQYF. The CDR3 nucleotides read TGTGCCAGCAACCTAGCGGGGCAAGAGACCCAGTACTTC.

This sequence joins TRBV6-2 or TRBV6-3 and TRBJ2-1, with D perhaps matching TRBD1 (5 bases). The CDR3 is 17 residues long. CDR1 MNHEY and CDR2 SVGEGT come from the germline V gene. Trimming took 2 bases from V and 5 from J, leaving 19 bases between them. The CDR3 sequence is CASSYLTGYRKDNEQFF. In nucleotides, the CDR3 is TGTGCCAGCAGTTACCTAACAGGCTACCGGAAGGACAATGAGCAGTTCTTC.

This chain joins TRBV28 and TRBJ1-2, with D tentatively TRBD1 (6 bases). Trimming left V 5 bases short and J 4 bases short, with 17 bases between. The CDR3 length is 15 residues. Germline V gives CDR1 MDHEN, CDR2 SYDVKM. The CDR3 region is CASSPPRDTPYGYTF. CDR3 in DNA: TGTGCCAGCAGTCCCCCCCGGGACACTCCCTATGGCTACACCTTC.

This sequence joins TRBV24-1 and TRBJ2-7; no firm D call. V was cut by 7 bases and J by 4 bases, with 7 bases left in between. Looked up from germline, CDR1 is KGHDR and CDR2 is SFDVKD. CDR3 length: 11 residues. CDR3 amino acids: CATSYGYEQYF. The CDR3 DNA reads TGTGCCACCAGCTATGGTTACGAGCAGTACTTC.

This clone has more than one count but fewer than ten. The V call is TRBV4-1, the J call TRBJ1-6; 9 bases align to TRBD1. Germline V gene data show CDR1 as MGHRA and CDR2 as YSYEKL. The length of the CDR3 is 16 residues. J lost 7 bases, V lost 0 bases, and 4 bases had no gene match. CDR3 sequence reads: CASSQEDGTGNSPLHF. The CDR3 nucleotides are TGCGCCAGCAGCCAAGAGGACGGGACAGGGAATTCACCCCTCCACTTT.

The chain combines TRBV11-3 with TRBJ2-7; 10 bases fit TRBD2. Germline assignment: CDR1 SGHNT and CDR2 YENEEA. The CDR3 runs 16 residues. Trimming cost V 5 bases and J 0 bases; bases outside gene matches: 7. The CDR3 sequence: CASSPTGLASSYEQYF. The CDR3 nucleotides are TGTGCCAGCAGCCCAACGGGACTAGCGAGCTCCTACGAGCAGTACTTC.